One sample yielded the 26 T cell receptor beta chains listed below, sequenced in a study of shared clonotypes between healthy human individuals. Positive CCR7 selection of CD45RO-negative cells yielded the naive CD8 cells, and terminally differentiated effector memory CD45RA+ cells were excluded. The protocol was immunoSEQ multiplex PCR, while the TCRdb copy is restricted to in-frame clones and leaves out a portion. Seen here are some 740,000 clones, 92% observed once, and the top ten hold less than 25%. The sequencing input was naive CD8+ T cells sorted from blood. The receptors derive from a man aged 30 to 39 in good health.

For the CDR3, the DNA is TGTGCCAGCAGCTATCAGGGAAGAGAGACCCAGTACTTC. This translates into CASSYQGRETQYF. This chain connects TRBV13 to TRBJ2-5; tentative D call: TRBD1 (5 bases). The CDR3 has 13 residues. Looked up from germline, CDR1 is PRHDT and CDR2 is FYEKMQ (reference sequence). Trimming pared 4 bases from V and 4 bases from J, leaving 10 bases between.

The chain has TRBV25-1 and TRBJ2-7; maybe TRBD1 (6 bases). The V gene's germline CDR1 is MGHDK and CDR2 SYGVNS. This CDR3 is 15 amino acids long. The V end lost 5 bases, the J end lost 0 bases, and 14 bases lay between the germline ends. The CDR3 here is CASSTRQDFSYEQYF. CDR3 DNA sequence: TGTGCCAGCAGTACCAGACAGGACTTCTCCTACGAGCAGTACTTC.

The chain has TRBV15 and TRBJ2-7; 7 bases are a match to TRBD2. Germline V gives CDR1 LNHNV, CDR2 YYDKDF (reference sequence). The V gene end was trimmed by 0 bases and the J gene end by 2 bases; junction bases not matched to a gene: 13. This CDR3 has 18 amino acids. The DNA for the CDR3 is TGTGCCACCAGCAGAGATCATCTCCGGGCTAGCGGAACCTACGAGCAGTACTTC. The encoded protein is CATSRDHLRASGTYEQYF.

The chain's CDR3 is CASRDRAEGYTF. DNA of the CDR3: TGTGCCAGCAGGGACCGGGCGGAGGGCTACACCTTC. The chain couples TRBV9 to TRBJ1-2; D gene uncertain. Germline lookup yields CDR1 SGDLS and CDR2 YYNGEE. V lost 5 bases to trimming and J lost 8 bases, with 13 bases between them. The CDR3 has 12 residues.

The chain couples TRBV7-9 to TRBJ1-5, with 7 nucleotides matching TRBD1. V lost 4 bases to trimming and J lost 6 bases; unmatched junction nucleotides: 6. The CDR3 contains 14 residues. CDR1 SEHNR and CDR2 FQNEAQ come from the germline V gene (reference sequence). The CDR3 loop is CASSSLTGIQPQHF. CDR3 DNA: TGTGCCAGCAGCTCTCTGACAGGGATTCAGCCCCAGCATTTT.

The CDR3 DNA follows: TGCGCCAGCAGCCGAGACAGGGTAAGGTCCTACGAGCAGTACTTC. Translating gives CASSRDRVRSYEQYF. This chain uses TRBV4-3 with TRBJ2-7; 7 nucleotides line up with TRBD1. Germline lookup yields CDR1 LGHNA and CDR2 YSLEER. Germline trimming cut 4 bases from V and 1 base from J; bases unmatched to any gene: 7. This CDR3 comprises 15 residues.

The chain is built from TRBV6-1 and TRBJ2-7; D is perhaps TRBD1 or TRBD2 (7 bases each). This CDR3 has 14 amino acids. Germline loops: CDR1 MNHNS, CDR2 SASEGT. V lost 8 bases, J lost 0 bases, and 14 bases lay in between. This CDR3 is CASDQGGGSYEQYF. As DNA, the CDR3 is TGTGCCAGCGATCAGGGGGGGGGCTCCTACGAGCAGTACTTC.

Note on this clone: This may stem from a read error, because a much larger clone lies one nucleotide away. The chain combines TRBV6-1 with TRBJ2-2; no firm D call. The V and J ends lost 3 bases and 4 bases respectively, with 3 bases between them. The CDR3 extends over 12 amino acids. Looked up from germline, CDR1 is MNHNS and CDR2 is SASEGT. The CDR3 nucleotides read TGTGCCAGCAGTGACGGCACCGGGGAGCTGTTTTTT. Amino acid sequence: CASSDGTGELFF.

This chain connects TRBV9 to TRBJ2-1; no reliable D call. The ends were cut back, 3 bases at V and 3 bases at J, with 4 bases in the middle. In germline, CDR1 is SGDLS, CDR2 YYNGEE. The CDR3 loop spans 12 amino acids. The CDR3 protein is CASSGSYNEQFF. The CDR3 nucleotides read TGTGCCAGCAGCGGTAGCTACAATGAGCAGTTCTTC.

The V and J genes are TRBV27 and TRBJ1-1, with D maybe TRBD1 (5 bases). V was shortened by 6 bases and J by 4 bases, with 18 bases between the two germline ends. Per germline, CDR1 MNHEY and CDR2 SMNVEV (reference sequence). This CDR3 is built from 15 residues. The CDR3 DNA reads as TGTGCCAGCAGCCAAATTGGGGGAGTTGGCACTGAAGCTTTCTTT. It codes for CASSQIGGVGTEAFF.

V and J are TRBV28 and TRBJ2-5; the match to TRBD2 covers 10 bases. The CDR3 spans 20 residues. V lost 1 base to trimming and J lost 3 bases; unmatched junction nucleotides: 17. In germline, CDR1 is MDHEN, CDR2 SYDVKM. The CDR3: CASSLFLPTSGRVGEETQYF. CDR3 nucleotides: TGTGCCAGCAGTTTATTCCTTCCGACAAGCGGGAGGGTGGGTGAAGAGACCCAGTACTTC.

This sequence joins TRBV7-2 and TRBJ2-1, with 13 bases fitting TRBD2. The length of the CDR3 is 19 residues. Looked up from germline, CDR1 is SGHTA and CDR2 is FQGNSA. J was trimmed by 1 base and V by 0 bases; bases with no gene match: 6. In nucleotides, the CDR3 is TGTGCCAGCAGCTTAGCGCGGGGGACTAGCGGGGTATCCTACAATGAGCAGTTCTTC. It translates to CASSLARGTSGVSYNEQFF.

The J gene is TRBJ2-7, the V gene TRBV19, with 11 nucleotides matching TRBD1. The length of the CDR3 is 15 residues. The junction had 7 bases not matched to a gene; V was cut back by 6 bases and J by 3 bases. Per the germline V gene, CDR1 is LNHDA and CDR2 is SQIVND (reference sequence). The DNA of the CDR3 is TGTGCCAGTAGGAGGGAGGACAGGGGGCTCTACGAGCAGTACTTC. This gives the protein CASRREDRGLYEQYF.

The chain recombines TRBV27 with TRBJ2-1; D may be TRBD1 (6 bases). The germline V gene encodes CDR1 MNHEY and CDR2 SMNVEV (reference sequence). The length of the CDR3 is 13 residues. V was trimmed by 8 bases and J by 6 bases, leaving 14 bases between them. The CDR3 DNA is TGTGCCAGCGGAACCACAGGGTTCAATGAGCAGTTCTTC. This gives the protein CASGTTGFNEQFF.

This sequence joins TRBV7-9 and TRBJ1-1; D is unclear. CDR1 SEHNR and CDR2 FQNEAQ come from the germline V gene (reference sequence). The CDR3 runs 12 residues. Trimming stripped 4 bases from V and 4 bases from J, with 7 bases between. CDR3 amino acids: CASSSRGTEAFF. The CDR3 DNA sequence: TGTGCCAGCAGCTCTAGAGGCACTGAAGCTTTCTTT.

The rearrangement joins TRBV25-1 to TRBJ2-7, with D possibly TRBD2 on 5 matching bases. CDR3 length: 11 amino acids. CDR1 and CDR2 from the germline V gene are MGHDK and SYGVNS. The CDR3 DNA reads as TGTGCTACGGAAGAGGGCTACGAGCAGTACTTC. This sequence encodes CATEEGYEQYF.

Of note for this clone: The identical CDR3 is also encoded by other nucleotide sequences in the sample. For the CDR3, the DNA is TGTGCCTGGAGTGTAGGAGGGTACTACGAGCAGTACTTC. It translates to CAWSVGGYYEQYF. The rearrangement uses TRBV30 and TRBJ2-7; maybe TRBD2 (6 bases). The V and J ends lost 0 bases and 3 bases respectively, with 9 bases between them. Per germline, CDR1 GTSNPN and CDR2 SVGIG (reference sequence). CDR3 length: 13 residues.

This chain connects TRBV7-9 to TRBJ1-4; TRBD1 is a possible D gene (5 bases). The CDR3 is 17 residues long. Germline CDR1 is SEHNR and CDR2 is FQNEAQ (reference sequence). V was shortened by 2 bases and J by 0 bases, with 13 bases between the two germline ends. CDR3 nucleotide sequence: TGTGCCAGCAGCTTATGGATCGGGGGGACAACTAATGAAAAACTGTTTTTT. Encoded protein: CASSLWIGGTTNEKLFF.

The chain uses TRBV27 and TRBJ2-7, with D unresolved. The CDR3 contains 11 residues. Trimming removed 4 bases at V and 5 bases at J, with 6 bases between. Germline CDR1 reads MNHEY; CDR2 reads SMNVEV (reference sequence). For the CDR3, the DNA is TGTGCCAGCAGTTACGGTGACGAGCAGTACTTC. Amino acid sequence: CASSYGDEQYF.

The chain combines TRBV15 with TRBJ2-1; 7 bases fit TRBD1. The ends lost 3 bases at V and 3 bases at J; junction bases unmatched: 2. The CDR3 loop spans 14 amino acids. The germline CDR1 and CDR2 sequences are LNHNV and YYDKDF (reference sequence). The CDR3 protein is CATSRGTDYNEQFF. In DNA form, the CDR3 reads TGTGCCACCAGCAGGGGGACAGACTACAATGAGCAGTTCTTC.

The chain carries TRBV27 and TRBJ2-7, with D unclear. Germline V gives CDR1 MNHEY, CDR2 SMNVEV (reference sequence). The CDR3 extends over 12 amino acids. The V end was cut by 4 bases, the J end by 2 bases, with 6 bases between. The CDR3 DNA is TGTGCCAGCAGTTCCCCCACCTACGAGCAGTACTTC. Translated: CASSSPTYEQYF.

The CDR3 coding sequence is TGTGCCAGCAGTGTGGGGGTGGGGCAGCCCCAGCATTTT. This translates into CASSVGVGQPQHF. V and J are TRBV28 and TRBJ1-5; D might be TRBD1 (5 bases). The CDR3 sequence is 13 residues long. V was trimmed by 5 bases and J by 7 bases, leaving 12 bases between them. Germline V lookup: CDR1 MDHEN, CDR2 SYDVKM.

The chain links TRBV29-1 to TRBJ2-7; D may match TRBD1 or TRBD2 (5 bases each). The CDR3 totals 16 residues. The ends were cut back, 0 bases at V and 3 bases at J, with 18 bases in the middle. The germline gives CDR1 SQVTM, CDR2 ANQGSEA. CDR3 sequence (DNA): TGCAGCGTTGAAGATCAAGCGCCCCGTGGGGGCTACGAGCAGTACTTC. It yields the protein CSVEDQAPRGGYEQYF.

The V gene is TRBV29-1, the J gene TRBJ2-7; TRBD2 aligns across 13 bases. This CDR3 spans 13 amino acids. The J segment lost 4 bases and the V segment lost 7 bases, leaving 4 bases of the junction unmatched. Germline V gives CDR1 SQVTM, CDR2 ANQGSEA. The CDR3 DNA reads as TGCAGCGCGACTAGCGGGAGGATTTACGAGCAGTACTTC. Residues: CSATSGRIYEQYF.

The chain recombines TRBV28 with TRBJ2-7, with 8 bases identical to TRBD1. This CDR3 comprises 17 residues. Looked up from germline, CDR1 is MDHEN and CDR2 is SYDVKM. With V trimmed by 2 bases and J by 5 bases, 14 bases remained unmatched. The DNA for the CDR3 is TGTGCCAGCAGTTTAGTTCTAACAGGGGGTATTCAAAACGAGCAGTACTTC. Its translation is CASSLVLTGGIQNEQYF.

This clone occurred once. This chain connects TRBV5-4 to TRBJ2-1; possibly TRBD1 for D (6 bases). V was trimmed by 3 bases and J by 5 bases, leaving 12 bases between them. Germline CDR1 reads SGHNT; CDR2 reads YYREEE (reference sequence). The CDR3 consists of 14 residues. This chain's CDR3 is CASSYRVLDNEQFF. CDR3 coding DNA: TGTGCCAGCAGCTACAGGGTTCTTGACAATGAGCAGTTCTTC.